The 24 T cell receptor beta chains below were found in one sample sequenced in a study of control samples from healthy donors and cancer patients. Profiled with immunoSEQ multiplex PCR; TCRdb holds only in-frame clones, not every one. Here the sample spans some 190,000 clones, around 93% being singletons. The sequenced sample consisted of blood. The receptors were gathered from a man aged 25-45 years in good health.

This clone was seen a single time. This chain uses TRBV24-1 with TRBJ2-1; 7 bases fit TRBD2. The V gene end was trimmed by 4 bases and the J gene end by 0 bases; junction bases not matched to a gene: 11. The CDR3 has 18 amino acids. Germline V gene sequence: CDR1 KGHDR, CDR2 SFDVKD. This CDR3 is CATSDRTASGASYNEQFF. The DNA of the CDR3 is TGTGCCACCAGTGACCGGACTGCGAGCGGGGCCTCCTACAATGAGCAGTTCTTC.

The chain couples TRBV11-2 to TRBJ2-2; tentatively, D is TRBD1 (6 bases). The length of the CDR3 is 15 residues. V was cut by 5 bases and J by 5 bases, with 15 bases left in between. The V gene's germline CDR1 is SGHAT and CDR2 FQNNGV. The CDR3 sequence: CASSARPGDTGELFF. The CDR3 DNA reads as TGTGCCAGCAGCGCGCGGCCAGGGGATACCGGGGAGCTGTTTTTT.

V is TRBV11-3 and J is TRBJ1-1; D may be TRBD1 (6 bases). CDR3 length: 12 residues. Deletions cut 2 bases from V and 10 bases from J, with 11 bases between. Germline V CDR1 and CDR2: SGHNT, YENEEA. CDR3 bases: TGTGCCAGCAGCTTAAGGGGGTCGGGAGCTTTCTTT. It specifies CASSLRGSGAFF. The complete variable domain, with remaining parts taken from reference TRBV11-3 and TRBJ1-1, reads EAGVVQSPRYKIIEKKQPVAFWCNPISGHNTLYWYLQNLGQGPELLIRYENEEAVDDSQLPKDRFSAERLKGVDSTLKIQPAELGDSAVYLCASSLRGSGAFFGQGTRLTVV.

The rearrangement links TRBV29-1 to TRBJ2-2; TRBD1 matches at 12 bases. This CDR3 spans 15 amino acids. Germline V gene lookup returns CDR1 SQVTM and CDR2 ANQGSEA. V lost 5 bases, J lost 3 bases, and 4 bases stayed unmatched. CDR3 in DNA: TGCAGCGTTTCGGGACAGGGGGCGTACACCGGGGAGCTGTTTTTT. Translating it yields CSVSGQGAYTGELFF.

This clone was observed once. J is TRBJ1-2 and V is TRBV12-3 or TRBV12-4; D is unresolved. The CDR3 has 13 amino acids. V lost 7 bases and J lost 8, with 17 bases in between. CDR3 amino acids: CASNSVGRAGYTF. In nucleotides, the CDR3 is TGTGCCAGCAATTCAGTTGGACGGGCCGGCTACACCTTC.

This clone was detected only a few times. V and J are TRBV25-1 and TRBJ1-2; D is undetermined. The CDR3 is 17 amino acids. Germline-derived CDR1 and CDR2 are MGHDK and SYGVNS. The V and J ends lost 3 bases and 2 bases respectively, with 19 bases between them. The CDR3 region is CASSDHLRSDGNYGYTF. The CDR3 bases are TGTGCCAGCAGTGATCACTTGCGCTCGGACGGAAACTATGGCTACACCTTC.

The gene calls are TRBV10-1 and TRBJ2-5; D is ambiguous. The V gene lost 2 bases and the J gene lost 7 bases, with 11 bases spanning the gap. Looked up from germline, CDR1 is WNHNN and CDR2 is SYGVQD (reference sequence). CDR3 length equals 13 residues. The CDR3 spells CASSEGVSWTQYF. The CDR3 nucleotides are TGCGCCAGCAGTGAGGGCGTAAGTTGGACCCAGTACTTC.

The chain recombines TRBV5-8 with TRBJ2-2; 8 positions match TRBD1. CDR3 length: 14 amino acids. J lost 5 bases, V lost 7 bases, and 7 bases had no gene match. Germline V gene lookup returns CDR1 SGHTS and CDR2 YDEGEE. This chain's CDR3 is CASVTGAATGELFF. The CDR3 coding sequence is TGTGCCAGCGTGACAGGGGCGGCTACCGGGGAGCTGTTTTTT.

The rearrangement joins TRBV15 to TRBJ1-4, with D hard to call. The CDR3 has 15 residues. CDR1 is LNHNV, CDR2 YYDKDF, per germline (reference sequence). With 0 bases removed from V and 4 bases from J, the gap between germline ends came to 9 bases. The CDR3: CATSRDIGDNEKLFF. In DNA form, the CDR3 reads TGTGCCACCAGCAGAGATATTGGGGATAATGAAAAACTGTTTTTT.

This chain links TRBV6-2 or TRBV6-3 with TRBJ1-3, with TRBD1 matching 7 bases. After removal of 2 bases from V and 0 bases from J, the junction contained 4 bases not matched to a gene. The CDR3 runs to 16 residues. From germline, CDR1 is MNHEY and CDR2 SVGEGT. Here the CDR3 DNA reads TGTGCCAGCAGTTACATGGGACAGCTCTCTGGAAACACCATATATTTT. Translation: CASSYMGQLSGNTIYF.

The V call is TRBV13, the J call TRBJ2-3; 14 bases fit TRBD2. The CDR3 sequence is 17 residues long. Germline loops: CDR1 PRHDT, CDR2 FYEKMQ (reference sequence). J was trimmed by 6 bases and V by 5 bases; bases with no gene match: 10. The CDR3 here is CASSVRLAGGLGDTQYF. CDR3 in DNA: TGTGCCAGCAGCGTACGACTAGCGGGGGGGCTAGGGGATACGCAGTATTTT. The variable domain in full, with the rest retrieved from reference TRBV13 and TRBJ2-3, is AAGVIQSPRHLIKEKRETATLKCYPIPRHDTVYWYQQGPGQDPQFLISFYEKMQSDKGSIPDRFSAQQFSDYHSELNMSSLELGDSALYFCASSVRLAGGLGDTQYFGPGTRLTVL.

This chain connects TRBV7-2 to TRBJ2-1; D remains unclear. Trimming cost V 1 base and J 5 bases, with 6 bases left between them. The CDR3 contains 13 residues. Germline CDR1 reads SGHTA; CDR2 reads FQGNSA. CDR3 region: CASSLGQNNEQFF. Here the CDR3 DNA reads TGTGCCAGCAGCTTAGGGCAAAACAATGAGCAGTTCTTC. The entire variable domain, with the rest obtained from reference TRBV7-2 and TRBJ2-1, is as follows: GAGVSQSPSNKVTEKGKDVELRCDPISGHTALYWYRQSLGQGLEFLIYFQGNSAPDKSGLPSDRFSAERTGGSVSTLTIQRTQQEDSAVYLCASSLGQNNEQFFGPGTRLTVL.

V is TRBV12-2 and J is TRBJ2-3; the listed D gene, TRBD1, was not tested against the DNA. TRBV12-2 is assigned pseudogene status. CDR3 length equals 13 residues. The CDR3 nucleotides read TGTGCAAGTCGACAGACAGTCATAGCTACGCAGTATTTT. Translation: CASRQTVIATQYF.

The genes are TRBV4-1 and TRBJ1-2; D is ambiguous. The CDR3 runs to 16 residues. The V end lost 0 bases, the J end lost 4 bases, and 15 bases lay between the germline ends. CDR1 is MGHRA, CDR2 YSYEKL, per germline. The CDR3 sequence is CASSQDALTPFYGYTF. For the CDR3, the DNA is TGCGCCAGCAGCCAAGACGCCCTGACACCCTTCTATGGCTACACCTTC.

In DNA form, the CDR3 reads TGTGCCAGCAGTAGGGACAGGGCGAACGAGCAGTACTTC. This translates into CASSRDRANEQYF. The rearrangement uses TRBV11-2 and TRBJ2-7; 9 bases map to TRBD1. The V segment lost 6 bases and the J segment 5 bases; nucleotides outside the gene matches: 5. There are 13 residues in the CDR3. Germline assignment: CDR1 SGHAT and CDR2 FQNNGV.

The chain couples TRBV7-9 to TRBJ2-5; D could derive from TRBD1 or TRBD2 (5 bases each). CDR3 length equals 13 residues. V lost 5 bases, J lost 1 base, and 8 bases lay in between. Germline V gene sequence: CDR1 SEHNR, CDR2 FQNEAQ (reference sequence). For the CDR3, the DNA is TGTGCCAGCAGCCCAGGGAGCCAAGAGACCCAGTACTTC. Translation: CASSPGSQETQYF.

This clone was seen once. The chain employs TRBV6-1 and TRBJ1-1, with D hard to call. Trimming stripped 2 bases from V and 8 bases from J, with 12 bases between. The CDR3 is 13 amino acids. Germline-derived CDR1 and CDR2 are MNHNS and SASEGT. The CDR3: CASSERAPSEAFF. The CDR3, as DNA: TGTGCCAGCAGTGAAAGGGCACCCTCGGAAGCTTTCTTT.

The V gene is TRBV5-1, the J gene TRBJ2-3; D unresolved. From germline, CDR1 is SGHRS and CDR2 YFSETQ. V lost 5 bases to trimming and J lost 4 bases, with 8 bases between them. The CDR3 spans 12 residues. Here the CDR3 DNA reads TGCGCCAGCAGTATCGGCTCAGATACGCAGTATTTT. Translated: CASSIGSDTQYF.

The chain combines TRBV3-1 (or the pseudogene TRBV3-2) with TRBJ2-7; D is unresolved. The CDR3 covers 12 residues. Germline values: CDR1 LGHDT, CDR2 YNNKEL (reference sequence). Trimming left V 2 bases short and J 3 bases short, with 5 bases between. This CDR3 reads CASSQFNYEQYF. CDR3 sequence (DNA): TGTGCCAGCAGCCAATTTAACTACGAGCAGTACTTC.

This chain connects TRBV30 to TRBJ1-4; D gene uncertain. This CDR3 contains 13 residues. CDR1 and CDR2 from the germline V gene are GTSNPN and SVGIG (reference sequence). Trimming removed 0 bases at V and 4 bases at J, with 6 bases between. The CDR3 here is CAWSVNLNEKLFF. The CDR3 coding sequence is TGTGCCTGGAGTGTAAACCTTAATGAAAAACTGTTTTTT.

This chain links TRBV6-6 with TRBJ1-5, with D unclear. V was pared by 0 bases and J by 11 bases, with 11 bases between. The germline CDR1 and CDR2 sequences are MNHNY and SVGAGI (reference sequence). The CDR3 is 13 amino acids. CDR3 loop: CASSYSRPEAQHF. The CDR3 nucleotides read TGTGCCAGCAGTTACTCGAGGCCGGAGGCCCAGCATTTT.

The chain is built from TRBV24-1 and TRBJ1-2; TRBD1 agrees at 8 bases. J was trimmed by 5 bases and V by 9 bases; bases with no gene match: 4. Germline V gene data show CDR1 as KGHDR and CDR2 as SFDVKD. The CDR3 is 12 amino acids. CDR3 sequence reads: CATQDRDYGYTF. Here the CDR3 DNA reads TGTGCCACCCAGGACAGGGATTATGGCTACACCTTC.

In its sample, this clone was seen a few times. This chain connects TRBV30 to TRBJ2-1, with D possibly TRBD1 on 5 matching bases. CDR3 size: 13 residues. Between the trimmed V and J ends, which lost 2 bases and 4 bases, there was a span of 9 bases. Germline V gene data show CDR1 as GTSNPN and CDR2 as SVGIG (reference sequence). This CDR3 reads CAWSQGNYNEQFF. In DNA, the CDR3 is TGTGCCTGGAGTCAGGGAAATTACAATGAGCAGTTCTTC.

The chain is built from TRBV27 and TRBJ1-3, with 7 bases fitting TRBD1. Germline CDR1 MNHEY, CDR2 SMNVEV (reference sequence). The CDR3 has 16 amino acids. The trim removed 6 bases at V and 4 bases at J, leaving 12 bases unmatched. CDR3 nucleotide sequence: TGTGCCAGCAGCCAGGGGGGGCCCTGGTCAGGAAACACCATATATTTT. Its translation: CASSQGGPWSGNTIYF.